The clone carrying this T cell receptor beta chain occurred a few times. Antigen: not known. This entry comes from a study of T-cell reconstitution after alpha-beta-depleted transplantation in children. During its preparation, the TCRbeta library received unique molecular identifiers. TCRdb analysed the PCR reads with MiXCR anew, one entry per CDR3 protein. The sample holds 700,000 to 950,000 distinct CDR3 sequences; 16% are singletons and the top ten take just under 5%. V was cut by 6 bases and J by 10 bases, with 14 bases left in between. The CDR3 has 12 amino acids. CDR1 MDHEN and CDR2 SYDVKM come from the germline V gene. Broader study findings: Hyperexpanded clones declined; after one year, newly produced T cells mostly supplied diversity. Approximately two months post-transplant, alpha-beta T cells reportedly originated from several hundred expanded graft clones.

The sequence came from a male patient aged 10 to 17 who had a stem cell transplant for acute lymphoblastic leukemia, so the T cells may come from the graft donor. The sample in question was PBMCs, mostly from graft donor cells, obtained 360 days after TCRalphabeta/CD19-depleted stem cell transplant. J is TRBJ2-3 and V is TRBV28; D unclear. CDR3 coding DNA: TGTGCCAGCAGGCCAGGAACCACCTCGCAGTATTTT. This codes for CASRPGTTSQYF.